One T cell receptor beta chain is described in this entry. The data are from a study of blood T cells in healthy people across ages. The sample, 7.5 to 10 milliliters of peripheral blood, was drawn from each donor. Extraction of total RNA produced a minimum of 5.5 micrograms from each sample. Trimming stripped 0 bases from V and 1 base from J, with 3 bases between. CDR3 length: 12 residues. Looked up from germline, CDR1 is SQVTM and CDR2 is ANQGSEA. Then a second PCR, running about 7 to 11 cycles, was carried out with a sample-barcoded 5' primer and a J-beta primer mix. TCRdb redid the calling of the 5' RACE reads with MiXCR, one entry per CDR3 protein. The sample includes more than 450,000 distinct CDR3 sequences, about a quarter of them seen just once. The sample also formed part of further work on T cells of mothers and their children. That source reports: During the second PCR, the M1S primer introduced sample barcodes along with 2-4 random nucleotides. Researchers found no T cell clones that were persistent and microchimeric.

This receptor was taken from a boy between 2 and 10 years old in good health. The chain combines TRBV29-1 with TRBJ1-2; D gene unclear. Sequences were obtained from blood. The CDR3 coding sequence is TGCAGCGTTGAAGAGATTAACTATGGCTACACCTTC. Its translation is CSVEEINYGYTF.